Included here is one TCR beta chain sequence, with context. Its specific antigen is unknown. Base qualities are not at hand, and no much larger clone is one base apart. TCRbeta CDR3 regions were amplified from genomic DNA by means of the immunoSEQ Assay, a bias-controlled multiplex PCR. Per the original workflow: Within the assay, amplification of reference gene primers was used to estimate how many nucleated cells each sample contained. Sequence reads were collapsed and filtered to measure the absolute abundance of every unique TCRbeta CDR3 rearrangement. Productive Simpson clonality was computed per sample as the square root of Simpson's diversity index over productive rearrangements. TCRdb holds this immuneACCESS table with in-frame rearrangements only. Some clones are missing; in checked studies, unresolved V genes explain under half, and the rest has no known cause. That table is the source of V, J and clone size, and D and trimming were worked out from the DNA. In this sample the table shows under 350,000 clones, approximately 88% of which occur a single time. Of the sample, less than 2% falls within the top ten clones.

Enrolling through a virtual design, the prospective study's participants ranged in age from roughly 18 to 90 years and lived across 20 to 30 United States geographic areas. In the prospective study, participants were assigned to cohorts based on the clinical history participants reported in a screening survey and a study questionnaire. For ImmuneRACE Cohort 3, a participant was defined as recovered based on two consecutive negative NP/OP PCR tests, clearance by a healthcare professional, or resolution of symptoms. In the prospective study, mobile phlebotomists collected whole blood, serum and a nasopharyngeal or oropharyngeal swab from each participant. Participants in the prospective study had the option to provide additional blood draws and questionnaires over a roughly two-month period. Prospective study blood samples were shipped either frozen or at room temperature before DNA extraction. The source of the sample is a study of blood T cell repertoires in COVID-19 (dated by TCRdb to 2020 to 2022). Describing the broader study: Samples covering the acute and convalescent phases of COVID-19 were provided by collaborators in the United States, Italy and Spain. The material from the prospective study consisted of cDNA or gDNA derived from T cells, B-cell-depleted T cells, or PBMCs. Deeply sampled blood TCRbeta repertoires from subjects exposed to, actively infected with, or recovered from COVID-19 were included in the dataset. The repertoires were released in a freely available public database intended as a resource for research on the immune response to SARS-CoV-2. Samples were obtained from the ongoing ImmuneRACE study (first 160 participants) and from about 1,300 subjects provided by 6 global collaborators. Sample metadata almost always included a de-identified subject ID, COVID-19 status, age in years and sex. Where available, HLA class I and class II types were obtained from metadata supplied by the sample provider rather than from assay-based typing.

The research as a whole found: The amount of clinical and demographic metadata varied by source and participant and was provided uncurated.

The receptor was derived from a woman between 40 and 55 years old who had recovered from COVID-19. Sequenced material: PBMCs or T cells enriched from blood (not recorded which).

CDR3 protein: CASRLGGGRDEQFF. The DNA sequence is as follows: TGTGCCAGCCGATTAGGGGGGGGCCGGGATGAGCAGTTCTTC. Recombination linked TRBV3-1 (or the pseudogene TRBV3-2) to TRBJ2-1; TRBD2 is possibly the D segment (7 matching bases). A distance of 19 bases separates the germline ends of V and J, which lose 8 bases and 8 bases respectively. From the cysteine through the phenylalanine, the CDR3 covers 14 amino acids. Here the CDR3 DNA is all that survives: 42 bases in frame from base 1. The germline V gene encodes CDR1 LGHDT and CDR2 YNNKEL (reference sequence).